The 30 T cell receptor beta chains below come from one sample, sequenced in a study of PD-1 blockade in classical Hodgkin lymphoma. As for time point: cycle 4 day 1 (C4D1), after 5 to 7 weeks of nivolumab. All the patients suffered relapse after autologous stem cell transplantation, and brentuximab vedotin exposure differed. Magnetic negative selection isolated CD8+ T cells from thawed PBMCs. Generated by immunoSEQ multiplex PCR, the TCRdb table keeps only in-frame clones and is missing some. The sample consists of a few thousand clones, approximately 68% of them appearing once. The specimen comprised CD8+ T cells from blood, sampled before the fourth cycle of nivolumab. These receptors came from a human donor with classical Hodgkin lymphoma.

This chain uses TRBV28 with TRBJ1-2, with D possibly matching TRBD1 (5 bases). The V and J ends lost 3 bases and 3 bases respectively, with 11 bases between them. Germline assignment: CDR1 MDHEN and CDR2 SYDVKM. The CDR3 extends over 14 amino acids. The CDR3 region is CASSLVDNYYGYTF. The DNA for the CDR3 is TGTGCCAGCAGTTTGGTGGACAATTACTATGGCTACACCTTC.

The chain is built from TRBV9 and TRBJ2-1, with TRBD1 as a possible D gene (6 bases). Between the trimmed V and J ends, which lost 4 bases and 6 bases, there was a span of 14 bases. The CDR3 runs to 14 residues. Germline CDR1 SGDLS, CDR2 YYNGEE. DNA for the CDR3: TGTGCCAGCAGCCACCAGGGGAAGACCAATGAGCAGTTCTTC. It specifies CASSHQGKTNEQFF.

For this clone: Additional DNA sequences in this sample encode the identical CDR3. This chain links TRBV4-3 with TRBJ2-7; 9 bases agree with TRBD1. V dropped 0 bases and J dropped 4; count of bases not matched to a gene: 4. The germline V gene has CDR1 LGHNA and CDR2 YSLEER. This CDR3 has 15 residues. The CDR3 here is CASSQDRTGVYEQYF. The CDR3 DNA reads TGCGCCAGCAGCCAAGACCGGACAGGGGTGTACGAGCAGTACTTC.

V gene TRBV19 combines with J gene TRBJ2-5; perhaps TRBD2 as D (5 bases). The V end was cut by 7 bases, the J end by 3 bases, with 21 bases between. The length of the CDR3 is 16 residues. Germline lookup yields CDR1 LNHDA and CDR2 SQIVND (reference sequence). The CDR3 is CASMEAVGRGEETQYF. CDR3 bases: TGTGCCAGTATGGAGGCCGTGGGCCGAGGAGAAGAGACCCAGTACTTC.

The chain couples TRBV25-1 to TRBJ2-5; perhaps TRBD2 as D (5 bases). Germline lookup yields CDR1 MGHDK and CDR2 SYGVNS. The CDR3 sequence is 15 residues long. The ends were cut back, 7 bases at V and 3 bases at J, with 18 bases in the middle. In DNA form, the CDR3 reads TGTGCCAGCAAACAATACGGGATTGGTGAAGAGACCCAGTACTTC. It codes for CASKQYGIGEETQYF.

CDR3 in DNA: TGCGCCAGCAGCCAAGATCAAGGGGGGACAGGGAGAGAGACCCAGTACTTC. Amino acid sequence: CASSQDQGGTGRETQYF. The rearrangement uses TRBV4-3 and TRBJ2-5; 9 nucleotides match TRBD1. Trimming cost V 0 bases and J 4 bases; bases outside gene matches: 9. The CDR3 spans 17 residues. CDR1 LGHNA and CDR2 YSLEER come from the germline V gene.

CDR3 protein: CAWSHSGGKETQYF. DNA of the CDR3: TGTGCCTGGAGTCATAGTGGAGGGAAAGAGACCCAGTACTTC. The V call is TRBV30, the J call TRBJ2-5; weak D call: TRBD2 (6 bases). This CDR3 region has 14 residues. Trimming cost V 2 bases and J 3 bases, with 13 bases left between them. Germline V gene sequence: CDR1 GTSNPN, CDR2 SVGIG (reference sequence).

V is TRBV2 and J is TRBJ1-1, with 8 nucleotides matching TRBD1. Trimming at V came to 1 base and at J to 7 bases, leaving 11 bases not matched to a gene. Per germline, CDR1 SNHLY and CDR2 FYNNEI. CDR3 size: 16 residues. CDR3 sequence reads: CASSEGIAGGGHEAFF. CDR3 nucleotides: TGTGCCAGCAGTGAAGGAATCGCAGGGGGCGGCCATGAAGCTTTCTTT.

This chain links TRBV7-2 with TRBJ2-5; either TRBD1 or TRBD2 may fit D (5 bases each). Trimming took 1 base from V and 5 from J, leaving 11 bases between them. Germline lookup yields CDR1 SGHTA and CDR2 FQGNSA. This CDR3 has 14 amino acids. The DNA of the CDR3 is TGTGCCAGCAGCTTAGGGTACGGGGCGGAGACCCAGTACTTC. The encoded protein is CASSLGYGAETQYF.

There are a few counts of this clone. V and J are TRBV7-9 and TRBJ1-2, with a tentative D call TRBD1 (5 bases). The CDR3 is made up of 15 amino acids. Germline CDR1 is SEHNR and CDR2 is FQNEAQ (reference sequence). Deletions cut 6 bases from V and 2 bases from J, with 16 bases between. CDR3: CASRAGTPLNYGYTF. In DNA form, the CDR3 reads TGTGCCAGCAGGGCCGGGACGCCGTTGAACTATGGCTACACCTTC.

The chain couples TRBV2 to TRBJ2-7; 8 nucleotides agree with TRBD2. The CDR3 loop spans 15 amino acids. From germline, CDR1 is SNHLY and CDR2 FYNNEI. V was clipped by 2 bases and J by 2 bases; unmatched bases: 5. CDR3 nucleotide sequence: TGTGCCAGCAGTGAAACGGGGGGGCTGCCCTACGAGCAGTACTTC. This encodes CASSETGGLPYEQYF.

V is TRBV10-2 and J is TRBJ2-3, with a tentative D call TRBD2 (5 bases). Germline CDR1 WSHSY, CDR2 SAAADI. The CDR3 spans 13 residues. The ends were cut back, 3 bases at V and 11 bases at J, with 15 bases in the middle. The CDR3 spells CASSDSLLVKQYF. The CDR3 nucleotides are TGCGCCAGCAGTGATTCTCTACTAGTCAAGCAGTATTTT.

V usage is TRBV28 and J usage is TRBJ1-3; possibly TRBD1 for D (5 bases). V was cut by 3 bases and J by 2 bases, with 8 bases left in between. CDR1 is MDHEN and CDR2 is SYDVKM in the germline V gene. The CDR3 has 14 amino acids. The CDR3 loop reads CASSFGGAGNTIYF. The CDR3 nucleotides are TGTGCCAGCAGTTTCGGGGGAGCTGGAAACACCATATATTTT.

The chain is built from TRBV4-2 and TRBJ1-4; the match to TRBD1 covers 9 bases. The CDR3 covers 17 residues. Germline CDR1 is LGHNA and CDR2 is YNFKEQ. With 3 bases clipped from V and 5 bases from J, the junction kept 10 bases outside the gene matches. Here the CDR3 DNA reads TGTGCCAGCAGCCACGCCGACAGGGGGAAGGGGAATGAAAAACTGTTTTTT. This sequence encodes CASSHADRGKGNEKLFF.

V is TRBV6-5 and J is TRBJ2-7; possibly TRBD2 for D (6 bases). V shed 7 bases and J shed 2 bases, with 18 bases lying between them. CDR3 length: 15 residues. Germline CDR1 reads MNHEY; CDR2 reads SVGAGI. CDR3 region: CASIPLRDGPYEQYF. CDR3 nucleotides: TGTGCCAGCATTCCCCTGCGGGACGGGCCCTACGAGCAGTACTTC.

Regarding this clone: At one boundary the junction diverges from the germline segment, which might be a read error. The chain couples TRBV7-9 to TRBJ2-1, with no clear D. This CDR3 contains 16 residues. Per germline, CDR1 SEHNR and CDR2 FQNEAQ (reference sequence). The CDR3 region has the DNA TGTGCCGGCAGCTTAAAAGGCGCATTGGTATACAATGAGCAGTTCTTC. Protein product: CAGSLKGALVYNEQFF.

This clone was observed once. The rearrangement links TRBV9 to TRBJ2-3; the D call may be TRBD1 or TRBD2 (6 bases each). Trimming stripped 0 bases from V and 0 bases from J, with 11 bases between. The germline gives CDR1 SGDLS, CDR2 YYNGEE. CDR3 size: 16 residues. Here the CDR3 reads CASSVEGGLSTDTQYF. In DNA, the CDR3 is TGTGCCAGCAGCGTAGAAGGGGGGCTGAGCACAGATACGCAGTATTTT.

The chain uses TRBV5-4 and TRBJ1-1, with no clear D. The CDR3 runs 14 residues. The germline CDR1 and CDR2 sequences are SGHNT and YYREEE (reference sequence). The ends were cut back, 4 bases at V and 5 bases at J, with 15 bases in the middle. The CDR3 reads CASSTSGSWTEAFF. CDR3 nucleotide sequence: TGTGCCAGCAGCACCAGCGGGAGTTGGACTGAAGCTTTCTTT.

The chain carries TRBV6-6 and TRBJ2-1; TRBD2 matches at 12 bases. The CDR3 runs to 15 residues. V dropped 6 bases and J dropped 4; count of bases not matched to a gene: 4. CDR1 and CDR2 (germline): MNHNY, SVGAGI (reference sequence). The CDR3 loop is CASSLLAGGYNEQFF. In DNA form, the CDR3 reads TGTGCCAGCAGCCTACTAGCGGGGGGATACAATGAGCAGTTCTTC.

CDR3 protein: CASSRQGLNEKLFF. For the CDR3, the DNA is TGTGCCAGCAGCAGACAGGGCCTTAATGAAAAACTGTTTTTT. This rearrangement joins TRBV7-8 to TRBJ1-4, with 7 bases aligning to TRBD1. V dropped 5 bases and J dropped 4; count of bases not matched to a gene: 4. The CDR3 has 14 residues. CDR1 SGHVS and CDR2 FQNEAQ come from the germline V gene.

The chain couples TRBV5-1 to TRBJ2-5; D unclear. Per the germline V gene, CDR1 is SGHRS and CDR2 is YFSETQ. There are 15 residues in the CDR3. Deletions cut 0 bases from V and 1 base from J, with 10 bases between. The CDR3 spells CASSLGFGPQETQYF. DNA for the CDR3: TGCGCCAGCAGCTTGGGTTTTGGACCCCAAGAGACCCAGTACTTC.

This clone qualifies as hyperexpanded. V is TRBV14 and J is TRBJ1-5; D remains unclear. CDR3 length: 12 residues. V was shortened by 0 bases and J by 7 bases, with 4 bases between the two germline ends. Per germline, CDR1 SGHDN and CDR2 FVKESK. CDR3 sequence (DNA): TGTGCCAGCAGCCAAGATAGACAGCCCCAGCATTTT. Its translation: CASSQDRQPQHF.

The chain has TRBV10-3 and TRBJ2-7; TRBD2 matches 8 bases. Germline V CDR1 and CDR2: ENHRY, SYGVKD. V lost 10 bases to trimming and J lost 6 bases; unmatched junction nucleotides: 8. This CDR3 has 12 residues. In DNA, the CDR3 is TGTGCCACCTCCCGGGAGGGGCGCGAGCAGTACTTC. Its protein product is CATSREGREQYF.

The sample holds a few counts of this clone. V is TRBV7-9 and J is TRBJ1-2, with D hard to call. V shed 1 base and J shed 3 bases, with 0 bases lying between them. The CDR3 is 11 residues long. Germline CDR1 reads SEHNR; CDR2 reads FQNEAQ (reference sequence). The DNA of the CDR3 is TGTGCCAGCAGCTTAGACTATGGCTACACCTTC. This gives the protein CASSLDYGYTF.

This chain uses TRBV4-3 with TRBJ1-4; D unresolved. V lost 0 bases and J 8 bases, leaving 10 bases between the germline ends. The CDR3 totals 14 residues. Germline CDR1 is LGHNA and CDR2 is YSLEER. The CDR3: CASSQERTDEKLFF. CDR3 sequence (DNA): TGCGCCAGCAGCCAAGAAAGGACGGACGAAAAACTGTTTTTT.

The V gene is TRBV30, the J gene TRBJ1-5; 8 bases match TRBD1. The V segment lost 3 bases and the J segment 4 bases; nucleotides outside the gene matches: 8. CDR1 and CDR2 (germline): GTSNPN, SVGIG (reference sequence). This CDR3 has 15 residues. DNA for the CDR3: TGTGCCTGGAGGGGAACAGGGGGGACAAATCAGCCCCAGCATTTT. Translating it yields CAWRGTGGTNQPQHF.

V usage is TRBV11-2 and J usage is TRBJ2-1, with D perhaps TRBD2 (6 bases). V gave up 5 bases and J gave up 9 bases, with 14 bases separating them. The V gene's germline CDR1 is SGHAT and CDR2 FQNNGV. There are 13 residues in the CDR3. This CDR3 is CASSPTSFLEQFF. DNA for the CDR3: TGTGCCAGCAGCCCTACTAGCTTCCTTGAGCAGTTCTTC.

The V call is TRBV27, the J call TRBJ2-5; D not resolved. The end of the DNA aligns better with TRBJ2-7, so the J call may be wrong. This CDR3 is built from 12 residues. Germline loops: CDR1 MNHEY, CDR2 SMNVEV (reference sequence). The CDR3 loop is CASSPDVGEQYF. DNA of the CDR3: TGTGCCAGCAGTCCGGATGTGGGCGAGCAGTACTTC.

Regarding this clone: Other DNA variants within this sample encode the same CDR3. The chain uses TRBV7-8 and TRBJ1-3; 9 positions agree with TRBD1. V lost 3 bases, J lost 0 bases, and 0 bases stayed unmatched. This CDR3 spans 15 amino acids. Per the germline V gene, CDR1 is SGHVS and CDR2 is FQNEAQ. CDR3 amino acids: CASSLDRGSGNTIYF. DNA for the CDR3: TGTGCCAGCAGCTTGGACAGGGGCTCTGGAAACACCATATATTTT.

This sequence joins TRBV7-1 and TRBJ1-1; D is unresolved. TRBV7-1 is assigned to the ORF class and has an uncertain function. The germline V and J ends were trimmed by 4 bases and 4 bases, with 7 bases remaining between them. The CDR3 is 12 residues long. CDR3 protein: CASSWTSTEAFF. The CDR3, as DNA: TGTGCCAGCAGCTGGACGAGCACTGAAGCTTTCTTT.